Each of the 4 T cell receptor beta chains below was sequenced from the same sample in a study of T cell responses to AZD1222 COVID-19 vaccine. Sequenced by immunoSEQ multiplex PCR; TCRdb stores in-frame clones only, minus some. The repertoire holds more than 150,000 clones, with 75% to 95% as singletons. This sample comprised peripheral blood, obtained on day 0 of AZD1222 vaccination. These TCRs come from an adult in good health.

The chain links TRBV19 to TRBJ2-7; D remains unclear. With 0 bases removed from V and 0 bases from J, the gap between germline ends came to 6 bases. Germline loops: CDR1 LNHDA, CDR2 SQIVND (reference sequence). This CDR3 has 14 amino acids. The CDR3 region has the DNA TGTGCCAGTAGTATAGAGCTGGCCTCCTACGAGCAGTACTTC. It translates to CASSIELASYEQYF. Combining the CDR3 with reference TRBV19 and TRBJ2-7 gives the whole variable domain DGGITQSPKYLFRKEGQNVTLSCEQNLNHDAMYWYRQDPGQGLRLIYYSQIVNDFQKGDIAEGYSVSREKKESFPLTVTSAQKNPTAFYLCASSIELASYEQYFGPGTRLTVT.

Concerning this clone: This sample also contains other DNA sequences that code for the same CDR3. This chain joins TRBV6-5 and TRBJ1-1; D not certain. Germline V lookup: CDR1 MNHEY, CDR2 SVGAGI. CDR3 length: 13 residues. V lost 2 bases, J lost 1 base, and 5 bases lay in between. The CDR3 nucleotides read TGTGCCAGCAGTTACGGATCGAACACTGAAGCTTTCTTT. It specifies CASSYGSNTEAFF.

This rearrangement joins TRBV5-1 to TRBJ2-7; TRBD1 is a possible D gene (5 bases). Germline CDR1 and CDR2: SGHRS and YFSETQ. The CDR3 extends over 14 amino acids. Trimming took 0 bases from V and 5 from J, leaving 12 bases between them. This CDR3 reads CASSLEGRANEQYF. CDR3 bases: TGCGCCAGCAGCTTGGAAGGCAGGGCCAACGAGCAGTACTTC.

The chain joins TRBV11-1 to TRBJ1-6; D is ambiguous. The CDR3 is 13 residues long. Germline V gives CDR1 SGHAT, CDR2 FQDESV (reference sequence). Trimming removed 8 bases from V and 3 bases from J, with 8 bases in between. CDR3 bases: TGTGCCAGCGCGATGTACTATAATTCACCCCTCCACTTT. It codes for CASAMYYNSPLHF.